This T cell receptor beta chain emerged from a study of blood T cell repertoires in COVID-19. Residents of approximately 25 US areas, aged about 18 to 95 years, made up the participants. Assay used: immunoSEQ multiplex PCR; TCRdb lists only in-frame clones, some missing. The data contain 200,000 to 250,000 clones, over 80% of them singletons. This clone is a singleton in its sample. Specimen: PBMCs or T cells enriched from blood (not recorded which). The TCR comes from a woman in her 30s with acute COVID-19.

The CDR3 bases are TGTGCCAGCAGCTGGGGACAGGGAATTTTCTACGAGCAGTACTTC. Amino acid sequence: CASSWGQGIFYEQYF. This chain connects TRBV3-1 (or the pseudogene TRBV3-2) to TRBJ2-7, with 9 bases matching TRBD1. Trimming removed 5 bases from V and 3 bases from J; junction bases left unmatched: 8. From germline, CDR1 is LGHDT and CDR2 YNNKEL (reference sequence). The CDR3 is 15 amino acids.